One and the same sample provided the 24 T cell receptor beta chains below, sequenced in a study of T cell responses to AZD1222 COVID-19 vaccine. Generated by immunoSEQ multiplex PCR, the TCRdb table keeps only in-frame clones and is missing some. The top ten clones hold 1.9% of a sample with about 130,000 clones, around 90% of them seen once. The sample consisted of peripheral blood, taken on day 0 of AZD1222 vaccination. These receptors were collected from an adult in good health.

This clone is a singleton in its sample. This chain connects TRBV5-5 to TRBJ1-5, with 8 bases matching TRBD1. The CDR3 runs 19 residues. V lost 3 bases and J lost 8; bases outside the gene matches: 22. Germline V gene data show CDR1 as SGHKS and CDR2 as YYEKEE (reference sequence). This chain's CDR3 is CASSYKPGQDPLRKKPQHF. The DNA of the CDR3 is TGTGCCAGCAGCTACAAGCCGGGACAGGACCCCCTGAGGAAGAAGCCCCAGCATTTT.

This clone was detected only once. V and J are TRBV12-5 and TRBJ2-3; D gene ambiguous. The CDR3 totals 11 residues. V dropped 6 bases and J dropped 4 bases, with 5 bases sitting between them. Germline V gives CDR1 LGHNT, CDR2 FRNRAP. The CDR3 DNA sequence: TGTGCTAGTGGCAACGCAGATACGCAGTATTTT. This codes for CASGNADTQYF.

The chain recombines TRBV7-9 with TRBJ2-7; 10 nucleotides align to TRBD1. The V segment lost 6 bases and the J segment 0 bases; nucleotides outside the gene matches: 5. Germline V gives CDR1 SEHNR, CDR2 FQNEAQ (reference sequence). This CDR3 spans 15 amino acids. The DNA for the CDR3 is TGTGCCAGCAGTACGGACAGGGGGAGCTCCTACGAGCAGTACTTC. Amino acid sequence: CASSTDRGSSYEQYF.

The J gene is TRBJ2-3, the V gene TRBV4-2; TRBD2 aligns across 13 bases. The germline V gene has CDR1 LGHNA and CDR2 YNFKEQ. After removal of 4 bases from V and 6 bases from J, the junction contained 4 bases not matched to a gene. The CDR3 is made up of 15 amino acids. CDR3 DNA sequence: TGTGCCAGCAGCCGACTAGCGGGAGGTGGGGATACGCAGTATTTT. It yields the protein CASSRLAGGGDTQYF.

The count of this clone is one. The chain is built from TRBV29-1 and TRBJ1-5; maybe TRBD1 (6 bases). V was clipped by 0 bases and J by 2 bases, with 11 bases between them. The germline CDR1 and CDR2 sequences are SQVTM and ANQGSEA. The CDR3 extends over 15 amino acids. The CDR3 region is CSVEDPGAGNQPQHF. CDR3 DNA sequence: TGCAGCGTTGAAGACCCGGGGGCAGGCAATCAGCCCCAGCATTTT.

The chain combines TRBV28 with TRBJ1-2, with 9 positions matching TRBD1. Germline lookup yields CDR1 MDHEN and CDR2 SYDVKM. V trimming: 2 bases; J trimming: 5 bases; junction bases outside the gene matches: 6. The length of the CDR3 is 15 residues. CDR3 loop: CASSLGDRVRYGYTF. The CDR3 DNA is TGTGCCAGCAGTTTAGGGGACAGGGTCAGATATGGCTACACCTTC.

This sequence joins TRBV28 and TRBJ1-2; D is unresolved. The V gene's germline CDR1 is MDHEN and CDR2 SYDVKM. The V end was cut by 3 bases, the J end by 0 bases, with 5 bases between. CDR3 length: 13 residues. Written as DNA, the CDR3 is TGTGCCAGCAGTTTCGGGGCTAACTATGGCTACACCTTC. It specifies CASSFGANYGYTF.

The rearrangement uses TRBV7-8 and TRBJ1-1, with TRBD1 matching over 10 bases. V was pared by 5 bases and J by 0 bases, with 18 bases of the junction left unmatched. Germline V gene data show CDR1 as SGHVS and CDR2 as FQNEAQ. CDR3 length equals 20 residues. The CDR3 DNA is TGTGCCAGCAGCCTAGGGAGGGACAGGGGAAGATTTCGGATGAACACTGAAGCTTTCTTT. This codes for CASSLGRDRGRFRMNTEAFF.

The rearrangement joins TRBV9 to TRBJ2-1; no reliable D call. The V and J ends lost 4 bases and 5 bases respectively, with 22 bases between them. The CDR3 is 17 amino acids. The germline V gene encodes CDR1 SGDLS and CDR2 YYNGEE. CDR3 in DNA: TGTGCCAGCAGCACCCGACTGGGAACGACGACGGACAATGAGCAGTTCTTC. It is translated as CASSTRLGTTTDNEQFF.

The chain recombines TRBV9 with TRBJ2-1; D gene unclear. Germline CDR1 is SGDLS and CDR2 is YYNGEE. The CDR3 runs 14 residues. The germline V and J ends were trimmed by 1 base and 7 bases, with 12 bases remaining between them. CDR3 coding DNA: TGTGCCAGCAGCGTAACCCAAAAAAGGAATGAGCAGTTCTTC. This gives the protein CASSVTQKRNEQFF.

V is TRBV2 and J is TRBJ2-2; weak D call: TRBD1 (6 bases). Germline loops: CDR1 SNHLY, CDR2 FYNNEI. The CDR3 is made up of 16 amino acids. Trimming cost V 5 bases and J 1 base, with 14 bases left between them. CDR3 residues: CASSPGDVRNTGELFF. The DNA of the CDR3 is TGTGCCAGCAGTCCAGGGGACGTAAGGAACACCGGGGAGCTGTTTTTT.

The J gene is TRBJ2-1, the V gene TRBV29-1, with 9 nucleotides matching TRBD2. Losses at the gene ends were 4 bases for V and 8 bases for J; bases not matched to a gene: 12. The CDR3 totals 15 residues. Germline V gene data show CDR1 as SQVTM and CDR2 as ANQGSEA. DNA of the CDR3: TGCAGCGTTGGATTGGGGGGTAGCGGGGGATATGAGCAGTTCTTC. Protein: CSVGLGGSGGYEQFF.

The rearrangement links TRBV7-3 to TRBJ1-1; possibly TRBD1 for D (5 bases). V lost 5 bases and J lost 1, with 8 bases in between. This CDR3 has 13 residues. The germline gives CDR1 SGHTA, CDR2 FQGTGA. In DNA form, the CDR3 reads TGTGCCAGCAGCCCGGGGCGGAACACTGAAGCTTTCTTT. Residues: CASSPGRNTEAFF.

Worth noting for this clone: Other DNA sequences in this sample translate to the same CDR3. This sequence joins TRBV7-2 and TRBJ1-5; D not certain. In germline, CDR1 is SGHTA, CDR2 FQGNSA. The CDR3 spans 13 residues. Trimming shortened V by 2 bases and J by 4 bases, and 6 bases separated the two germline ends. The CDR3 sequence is CASSLRGNQPQHF. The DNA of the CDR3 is TGTGCCAGCAGCTTACGGGGTAATCAGCCCCAGCATTTT.

The CDR3 DNA reads as TGTGCCAGCAGCTTTCCCGGGACAGGCGGCTACACCTTC. This encodes CASSFPGTGGYTF. The chain recombines TRBV5-4 with TRBJ1-2; TRBD1 aligns across 8 bases. This CDR3 is 13 amino acids long. Germline trimming cut 2 bases from V and 8 bases from J; bases unmatched to any gene: 5. Germline V gene lookup returns CDR1 SGHNT and CDR2 YYREEE (reference sequence).

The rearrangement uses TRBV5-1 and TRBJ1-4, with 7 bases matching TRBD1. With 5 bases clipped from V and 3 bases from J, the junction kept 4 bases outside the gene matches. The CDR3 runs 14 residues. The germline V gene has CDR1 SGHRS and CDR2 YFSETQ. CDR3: CASRSGTANEKLFF. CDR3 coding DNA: TGCGCCAGCAGATCCGGGACAGCTAATGAAAAACTGTTTTTT.

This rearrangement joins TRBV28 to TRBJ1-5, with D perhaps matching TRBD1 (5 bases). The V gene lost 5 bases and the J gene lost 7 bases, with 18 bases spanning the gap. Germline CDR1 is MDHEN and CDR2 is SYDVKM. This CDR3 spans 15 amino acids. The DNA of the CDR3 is TGTGCCAGCAGTACCCGCAGGGCCGGGGGGCAGCCCCAGCATTTT. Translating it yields CASSTRRAGGQPQHF.

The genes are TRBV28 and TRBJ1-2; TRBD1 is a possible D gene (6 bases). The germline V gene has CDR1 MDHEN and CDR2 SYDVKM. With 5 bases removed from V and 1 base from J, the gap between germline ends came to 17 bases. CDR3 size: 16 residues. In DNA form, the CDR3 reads TGTGCCAGCAGTCCCCCCGCGGCAGGGGTTAACTATGGCTACACCTTC. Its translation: CASSPPAAGVNYGYTF.

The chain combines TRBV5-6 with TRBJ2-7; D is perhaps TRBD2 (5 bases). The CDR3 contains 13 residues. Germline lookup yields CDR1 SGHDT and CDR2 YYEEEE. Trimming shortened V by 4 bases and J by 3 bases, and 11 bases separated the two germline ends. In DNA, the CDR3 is TGTGCCAGCAGCCCGATCGGGATCTACGAGCAGTACTTC. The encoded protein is CASSPIGIYEQYF.

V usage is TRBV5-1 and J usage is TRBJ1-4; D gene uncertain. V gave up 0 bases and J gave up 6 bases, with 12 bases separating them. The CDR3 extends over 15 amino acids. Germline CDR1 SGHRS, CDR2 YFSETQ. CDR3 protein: CASSLGPRSHEKLFF. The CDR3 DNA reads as TGCGCCAGCAGCTTGGGGCCCCGATCCCATGAAAAACTGTTTTTT.

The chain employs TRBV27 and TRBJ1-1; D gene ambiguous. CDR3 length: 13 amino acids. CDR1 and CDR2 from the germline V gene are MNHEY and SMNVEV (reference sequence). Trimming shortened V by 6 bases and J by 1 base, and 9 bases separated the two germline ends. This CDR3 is CASRRKQNTEAFF. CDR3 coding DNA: TGTGCCAGCAGAAGAAAACAGAACACTGAAGCTTTCTTT.

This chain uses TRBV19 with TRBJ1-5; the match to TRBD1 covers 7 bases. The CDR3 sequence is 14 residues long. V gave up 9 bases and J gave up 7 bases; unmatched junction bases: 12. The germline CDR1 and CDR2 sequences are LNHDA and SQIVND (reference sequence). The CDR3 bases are TGTGCCAGCGGCTCAGGGGGAGGCGTCCAGCCCCAGCATTTT. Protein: CASGSGGGVQPQHF.

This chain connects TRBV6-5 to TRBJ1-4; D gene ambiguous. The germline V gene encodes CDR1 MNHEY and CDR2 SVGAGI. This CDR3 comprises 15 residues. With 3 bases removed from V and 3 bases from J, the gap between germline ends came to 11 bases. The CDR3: CASSYYEGANEKLFF. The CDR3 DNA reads TGTGCCAGCAGTTATTATGAGGGAGCTAATGAAAAACTGTTTTTT.

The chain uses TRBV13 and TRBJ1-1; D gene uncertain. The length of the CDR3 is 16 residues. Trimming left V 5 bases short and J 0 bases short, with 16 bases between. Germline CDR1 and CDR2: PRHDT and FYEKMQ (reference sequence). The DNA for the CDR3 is TGTGCCAGCAGCCCAATGGGCAGACCAATGAACACTGAAGCTTTCTTT. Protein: CASSPMGRPMNTEAFF. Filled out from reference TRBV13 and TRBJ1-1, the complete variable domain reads AAGVIQSPRHLIKEKRETATLKCYPIPRHDTVYWYQQGPGQDPQFLISFYEKMQSDKGSIPDRFSAQQFSDYHSELNMSSLELGDSALYFCASSPMGRPMNTEAFFGQGTRLTVV.